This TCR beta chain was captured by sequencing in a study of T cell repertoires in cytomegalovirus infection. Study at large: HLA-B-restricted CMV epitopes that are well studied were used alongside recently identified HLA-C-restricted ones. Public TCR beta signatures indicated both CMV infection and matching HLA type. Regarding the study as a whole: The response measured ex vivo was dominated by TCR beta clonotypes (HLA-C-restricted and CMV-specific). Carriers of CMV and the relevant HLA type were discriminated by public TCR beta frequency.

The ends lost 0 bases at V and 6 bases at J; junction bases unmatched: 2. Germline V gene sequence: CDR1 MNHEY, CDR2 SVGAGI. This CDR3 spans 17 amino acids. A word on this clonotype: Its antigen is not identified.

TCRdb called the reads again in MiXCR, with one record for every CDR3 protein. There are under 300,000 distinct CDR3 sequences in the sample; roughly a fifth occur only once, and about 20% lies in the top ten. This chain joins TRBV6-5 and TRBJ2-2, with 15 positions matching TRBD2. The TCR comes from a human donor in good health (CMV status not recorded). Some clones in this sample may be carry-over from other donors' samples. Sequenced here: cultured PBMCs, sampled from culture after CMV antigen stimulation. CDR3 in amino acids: CASSYSGLAGGAGELFF. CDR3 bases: TGTGCCAGCAGTTACTCCGGACTAGCGGGAGGGGCCGGGGAGCTGTTTTTT.